One and the same sample provided the 5 T cell receptor beta chains below, sequenced in a study of vaccination effects on CD4 cells after COVID-19. The antigens of these receptors remain unknown. Antigen-specific CD4+ T cell clonotypes were called by their expansion after viral peptide-pool culture in ViraFEST. An approximately ten-day culture period preceded the isolation of CD4+ T cells. Confirmation by PCR established that the person had SARS-CoV-2 infection between March and December 2020. Generated by immunoSEQ multiplex PCR, the TCRdb table keeps only in-frame clones and is missing some. The data contain 70,000 or so clones, more than 65% of them singletons. The material was CD4+ T cells from PBMCs cultured with HIV peptides, obtained before COVID-19 vaccination. Indicated subset: HIV-1 Nef peptide pool negative control/reference culture. The receptors derive from a human donor who had a prior SARS-CoV-2 infection.

The rearrangement joins TRBV11-2 to TRBJ1-2; weak D call: TRBD1 (5 bases). The CDR3 spans 12 residues. The germline V gene has CDR1 SGHAT and CDR2 FQNNGV. V dropped 5 bases and J dropped 8 bases, with 12 bases sitting between them. The CDR3 is CASSGGSQGYTF. CDR3 nucleotide sequence: TGTGCCAGCAGCGGGGGTTCGCAGGGCTACACCTTC.

The chain carries TRBV4-1 and TRBJ2-5; 8 bases are a match to TRBD1. CDR1 and CDR2 (germline): MGHRA, YSYEKL. Trimming at V came to 4 bases and at J to 4 bases, leaving 11 bases not matched to a gene. This CDR3 has 16 amino acids. DNA for the CDR3: TGCGCCAGCAGCCGGACAGGGCCCAAAGTGGGAGAGACCCAGTACTTC. Protein: CASSRTGPKVGETQYF.

This clone was counted between two and nine times. V usage is TRBV24-1 and J usage is TRBJ2-1; weak D call: TRBD1 (5 bases). The CDR3 consists of 16 residues. V was trimmed by 2 bases and J by 0 bases, leaving 10 bases between them. The V gene's germline CDR1 is KGHDR and CDR2 SFDVKD. The CDR3 DNA is TGTGCCACCAGTGATTGGGGCACGAGCTCCTACAATGAGCAGTTCTTC. It yields the protein CATSDWGTSSYNEQFF.

The chain links TRBV27 to TRBJ1-2; maybe TRBD1 (5 bases). Trimming stripped 2 bases from V and 3 bases from J, with 10 bases between. Germline values: CDR1 MNHEY, CDR2 SMNVEV (reference sequence). The length of the CDR3 is 14 residues. The CDR3 is CASSLVGTDYGYTF. The CDR3 DNA sequence: TGTGCCAGCAGTTTAGTTGGGACGGACTATGGCTACACCTTC.

The chain couples TRBV7-2 to TRBJ2-7; 8 bases align to TRBD2. Losses at the gene ends were 5 bases for V and 3 bases for J; bases not matched to a gene: 18. The CDR3 is 18 residues long. CDR1 and CDR2 from the germline V gene are SGHTA and FQGNSA. CDR3 sequence reads: CASSPVGYSGGPGYEQYF. In DNA form, the CDR3 reads TGTGCCAGCAGCCCGGTGGGCTATTCGGGAGGGCCGGGCTACGAGCAGTACTTC. Full variable domain (outside the CDR3, taken from reference TRBV7-2 and TRBJ2-7): GAGVSQSPSNKVTEKGKDVELRCDPISGHTALYWYRQSLGQGLEFLIYFQGNSAPDKSGLPSDRFSAERTGGSVSTLTIQRTQQEDSAVYLCASSPVGYSGGPGYEQYFGPGTRLTVT.